The sequence of this T cell receptor beta chain was determined in a study of blood T cells in healthy people across ages. Study outcomes and limitations: Unsorted PBMCs blocked a conclusive comparison of naive and antigen-experienced cells.

V dropped 5 bases and J dropped 0 bases, with 10 bases sitting between them. Germline-derived CDR1 and CDR2 are DFQATT and SNEGSKA (reference sequence). CDR3 length equals 13 residues. In this sample, this clonotype turned up many times. Its specificity is not known. Together with a sample-barcoded 5' primer, a J-beta primer mix was included in a second PCR lasting roughly 7 to 11 cycles. MiXCR, applied by TCRdb to the 5' RACE reads, yields one record per CDR3 protein. The data contain hundreds of thousands of distinct CDR3 sequences, 40% to 65% of them singletons. The source is a woman older than 75 in good health. Sequenced sample: blood. The rearrangement uses TRBV20-1 and TRBJ1-2; a weak D match, TRBD1 (5 bases). This chain's CDR3 is CSAWTPPNYGYTF. In DNA, the CDR3 is TGCAGTGCTTGGACACCTCCTAACTATGGCTACACCTTC.